This T cell receptor beta chain was identified in a study of shared clonotypes between healthy human individuals. General study points: Among non-shared clonotypes, generation probabilities were lower than among those shared by all four donors.

TCRdb keeps only in-frame clones here, not all; method: immunoSEQ multiplex PCR. The table includes some 1,600,000 clones, approximately 98% detected once. Turning to this clone: Its antigen is not known.

The clonotype originates from a man younger than 45 in good health. The sample taken for sequencing was naive CD4+ T cells sorted from blood. Subset described: CD45RA+ positively selected.

CDR3 coding DNA: TGCGCCAGCAGCTCGTTAACGGGGAATTTTATAATGGCCCAGTACTTC. Amino acids: CASSSLTGNFIMAQYF. The V gene is TRBV5-1, the J gene TRBJ2-5; possibly TRBD2 for D (5 bases). The V gene's germline CDR1 is SGHRS and CDR2 YFSETQ. The V gene lost 3 bases and the J gene lost 9 bases, with 24 bases spanning the gap. The CDR3 has 16 amino acids.